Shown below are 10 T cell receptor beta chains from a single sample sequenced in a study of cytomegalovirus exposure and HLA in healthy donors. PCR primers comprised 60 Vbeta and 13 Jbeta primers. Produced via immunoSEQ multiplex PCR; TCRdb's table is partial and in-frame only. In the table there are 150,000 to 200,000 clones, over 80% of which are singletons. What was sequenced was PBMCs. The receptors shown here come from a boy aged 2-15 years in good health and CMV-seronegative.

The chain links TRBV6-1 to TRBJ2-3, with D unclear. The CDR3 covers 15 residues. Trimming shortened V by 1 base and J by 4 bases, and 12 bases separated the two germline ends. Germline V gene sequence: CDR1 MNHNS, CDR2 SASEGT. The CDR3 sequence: CASSEVSAPPDTQYF. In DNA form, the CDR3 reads TGTGCCAGCAGTGAAGTTTCAGCGCCCCCAGATACGCAGTATTTT.

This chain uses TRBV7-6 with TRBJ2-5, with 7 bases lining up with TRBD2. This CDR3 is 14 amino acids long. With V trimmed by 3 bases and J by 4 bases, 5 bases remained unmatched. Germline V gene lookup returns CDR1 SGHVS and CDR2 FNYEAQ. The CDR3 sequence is CASSFYGEGETQYF. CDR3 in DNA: TGTGCCAGCAGCTTTTACGGGGAGGGAGAGACCCAGTACTTC.

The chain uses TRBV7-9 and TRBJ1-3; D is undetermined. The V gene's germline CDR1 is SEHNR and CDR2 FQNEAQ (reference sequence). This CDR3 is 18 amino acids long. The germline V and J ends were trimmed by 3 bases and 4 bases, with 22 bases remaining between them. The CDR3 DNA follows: TGTGCCAGCAGCTTTCCCCGGGCGGCCCAAGCGGGGGGAAACACCATATATTTT. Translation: CASSFPRAAQAGGNTIYF.

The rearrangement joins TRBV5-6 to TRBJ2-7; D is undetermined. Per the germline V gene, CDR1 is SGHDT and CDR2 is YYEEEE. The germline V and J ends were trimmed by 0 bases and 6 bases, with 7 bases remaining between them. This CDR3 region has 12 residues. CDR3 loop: CASSLASLEQYF. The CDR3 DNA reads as TGTGCCAGCAGCTTGGCATCACTCGAGCAGTACTTC.

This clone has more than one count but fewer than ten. In DNA, the CDR3 is TGTGCCAGCAGCCATGGGACAGGGAACACCGGGGAGCTGTTTTTT. Its protein product is CASSHGTGNTGELFF. V gene TRBV4-2 combines with J gene TRBJ2-2, with 8 bases lining up with TRBD1. The germline V gene has CDR1 LGHNA and CDR2 YNFKEQ. The CDR3 extends over 15 amino acids. Trimming at V came to 3 bases and at J to 1 base, leaving 1 base not matched to a gene.

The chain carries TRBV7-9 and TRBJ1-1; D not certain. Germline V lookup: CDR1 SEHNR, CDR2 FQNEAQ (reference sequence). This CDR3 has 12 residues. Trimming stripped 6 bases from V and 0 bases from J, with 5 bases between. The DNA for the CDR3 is TGTGCCAGCAGTGCAGTGAACACTGAAGCTTTCTTT. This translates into CASSAVNTEAFF.

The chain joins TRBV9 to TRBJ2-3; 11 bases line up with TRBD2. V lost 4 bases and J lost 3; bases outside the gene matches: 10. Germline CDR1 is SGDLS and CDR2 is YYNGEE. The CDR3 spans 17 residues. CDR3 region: CASSPQTSGALTDTQYF. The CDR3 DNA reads TGTGCCAGCAGCCCTCAGACTAGCGGGGCGCTGACAGATACGCAGTATTTT.

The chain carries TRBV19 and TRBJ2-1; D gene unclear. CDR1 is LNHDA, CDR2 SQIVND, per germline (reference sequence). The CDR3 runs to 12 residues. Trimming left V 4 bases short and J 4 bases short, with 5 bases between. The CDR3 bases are TGTGCCAGTAGTAAGCATTACAATGAGCAGTTCTTC. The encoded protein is CASSKHYNEQFF.

The CDR3 DNA follows: TGTGCCAGCAGCGTAGGAGGTTATGGCTACACCTTC. This encodes CASSVGGYGYTF. The chain is built from TRBV9 and TRBJ1-2; no clear D gene. There are 12 residues in the CDR3. Germline V gene sequence: CDR1 SGDLS, CDR2 YYNGEE. V dropped 0 bases and J dropped 5 bases, with 5 bases sitting between them.

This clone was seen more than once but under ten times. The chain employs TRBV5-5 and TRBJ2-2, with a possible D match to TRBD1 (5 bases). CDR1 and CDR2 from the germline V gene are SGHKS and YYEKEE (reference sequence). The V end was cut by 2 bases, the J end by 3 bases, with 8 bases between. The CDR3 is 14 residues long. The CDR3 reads CASSFRRDTGELFF. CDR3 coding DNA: TGTGCCAGCAGCTTCCGCAGGGACACCGGGGAGCTGTTTTTT.